The subject of this entry is one T cell receptor (beta chain). Its antigen is not identified. The V end lost 0 bases, the J end lost 3 bases, and 12 bases lay between the germline ends. The CDR3 is made up of 15 amino acids. The germline V gene has CDR1 LGHDT and CDR2 YNNKEL (reference sequence). This entry comes from a study of T-cell memory formation after mild COVID-19. Study-wide context: Most TCR clusters belonged to a single donor. Study-level results: From day 15 to 85, contracting clones were balanced between CD4 and CD8, whereas later expanders leaned toward CD4+. The appearance of some responding clones in pre-infection memory suggested that cross-reactive memory joined.

TCR alpha and TCR beta cDNA libraries carrying sample barcodes and UMIs came from 5'RACE with constant-segment primers. TCRdb itself ran the 5' RACE reads through MiXCR, one entry per CDR3 protein. The sample lists 70,000 to 100,000 distinct CDR3 sequences, 10% to 15% occurring once. The sample was PBMCs or a T cell subset sorted from them (not recorded which). The receptor was derived from an adult woman who had mild COVID-19 (a few samples of this study predate the infection). Cell type and time point are not known. The gene calls are TRBV3-1 and TRBJ2-7; D perhaps matches TRBD2 (6 bases). The CDR3 loop is CASSQEAGSNYEQYF. The CDR3 coding sequence is TGTGCCAGCAGCCAAGAGGCGGGGTCCAACTACGAGCAGTACTTC.